Following are 3 T cell receptor beta chains from one sample sequenced in a study of T cell clonality in common variable immunodeficiency. Points from the study as a whole: In common variable immunodeficiency, TCR beta chains reportedly carried fewer deletions and N-nucleotide insertions.

Profiled with immunoSEQ multiplex PCR; TCRdb holds only in-frame clones, not every one. The sample shows fewer than 30,000 clones, none of them appearing just once. These receptors are not linked to any known antigen. Sequencing was carried out using peripheral blood mononuclear cells. These TCRs come from a human donor with common variable immunodeficiency.

This clone was detected ten times or more. The read falls 3 residues short of the CDR3 end, and the missing part is taken from the germline J gene. This chain links TRBV7-8 with TRBJ2-1; 8 nucleotides match TRBD2. V lost 5 bases and J lost 5; bases outside the gene matches: 8. Germline V lookup: CDR1 SGHVS, CDR2 FQNEAQ. The CDR3 is 15 amino acids. The CDR3 protein is CASSAPSGFHNEQFF. The sequenced CDR3 bases are TGTGCCAGCAGCGCTCCTAGCGGGTTCCACAATGAG.

As regards this clone: The read terminates 3 residues before the CDR3 end, so the remaining end is supplied by the germline J gene. V gene TRBV18 combines with J gene TRBJ1-2, with 8 bases matching TRBD1. Germline CDR1 reads KGHSH; CDR2 reads LQKENI. The CDR3 runs to 14 residues. V lost 3 bases and J lost 4; bases outside the gene matches: 4. The CDR3 bases that were read are TGTGCCAGCTCACCGGGACAGGACTTCTATGGC. This translates into CASSPGQDFYG. Given in full, the CDR3 is CASSPGQDFYGYTF.

Comment on this clone: The read stops 3 residues short of the end of the CDR3; the missing end is completed from the germline J gene. The chain combines TRBV30 with TRBJ2-5, with D perhaps TRBD1 or TRBD2 (5 bases each). This CDR3 is 11 amino acids long. With 5 bases removed from V and 7 bases from J, the gap between germline ends came to 11 bases. The germline V gene encodes CDR1 GTSNPN and CDR2 SVGIG (reference sequence). Partial CDR3 DNA: TGTGCCTGGGACACAGGAGGGACC. Its protein product is CAWDTGGT. The whole CDR3 protein is CAWDTGGTQYF.